This T cell receptor beta chain appears in the sequencing data of a study of blood T cell repertoires in COVID-19. About the research overall: Acute and convalescent COVID-19 samples came from the United States, Italy and Spain. PBMCs, B-cell-depleted T cells, or T cells provided the cDNA or gDNA that made up the material.

TCRdb's copy holds only in-frame clones and misses some; the assay was immunoSEQ multiplex PCR. The sample gives around 81,000 clones, about 80% of which show up once; about an eighth is in the top ten. This CDR3 comprises 15 residues. Trimming pared 10 bases from V and 0 bases from J, leaving 15 bases between. The V gene's germline CDR1 is MDHEN and CDR2 SYDVKM. The TCR was taken from a human donor in a cohort sampled during active COVID-19. This chain joins TRBV28 and TRBJ1-4, with D possibly TRBD1 on 6 matching bases. The sample taken for sequencing was peripheral blood. In DNA, the CDR3 is TGTGCCACGCAGGCGGGGGGGCCAACTAATGAAAAACTGTTTTTT. This sequence encodes CATQAGGPTNEKLFF.